The next 22 T cell receptor beta chains were all read from a single sample in a study of blood T cell repertoires in COVID-19. The table came from immunoSEQ multiplex PCR; TCRdb's copy has only in-frame clones and leaves some out. The sample consists of around 26,000 clones, 60% to 70% of them appearing once. The sample consisted of peripheral blood. These receptors all come from a man in his fifties or sixties with active or convalescent COVID-19.

The V call is TRBV2, the J call TRBJ2-3; 8 nucleotides agree with TRBD2. CDR3 length equals 16 residues. Germline-derived CDR1 and CDR2 are SNHLY and FYNNEI. Trimming cost V 1 base and J 2 bases; bases outside gene matches: 5. The chain's CDR3 is CASSEVPLAVTDTQYF. CDR3 coding DNA: TGTGCCAGCAGTGAAGTCCCACTAGCGGTCACAGATACGCAGTATTTT.

V is TRBV11-1 and J is TRBJ2-4; 10 nucleotides agree with TRBD2. This CDR3 comprises 14 residues. J gave up 9 bases and V 4 bases, and 6 bases lay outside the gene matches. Germline assignment: CDR1 SGHAT and CDR2 FQDESV (reference sequence). The CDR3 DNA is TGTGCCAGCAGCTCGAGCGGGGGGGCAGGCATTCAGTACTTC. Translation: CASSSSGGAGIQYF.

This clone was counted only a few times. The rearrangement uses TRBV10-3 and TRBJ2-7, with 10 bases aligning to TRBD2. With V trimmed by 11 bases and J by 2 bases, 9 bases remained unmatched. This CDR3 has 14 amino acids. The germline V gene encodes CDR1 ENHRY and CDR2 SYGVKD. DNA of the CDR3: TGTGCCTTACGCCCAACTAGCGGGACCTACGAGCAGTACTTC. Amino acid sequence: CALRPTSGTYEQYF.

This clone was detected a few times. This may stem from a read error, because a much larger clone lies one nucleotide away. The sample has other DNA sequences that encode this CDR3 too. The chain recombines TRBV6-1 with TRBJ2-1; 8 bases are shared with TRBD2. J lost 0 bases, V lost 3 bases, and 1 base had no gene match. Per germline, CDR1 MNHNS and CDR2 SASEGT. The CDR3 runs 15 residues. In DNA, the CDR3 is TGTGCCAGCAGTGAGCTAGCGGGCTCCTACAATGAGCAGTTCTTC. Translation gives CASSELAGSYNEQFF.

The chain uses TRBV7-3 and TRBJ1-2, with 7 bases aligning to TRBD1. V lost 0 bases to trimming and J lost 3 bases; unmatched junction nucleotides: 4. Germline V CDR1 and CDR2: SGHTA, FQGTGA. The CDR3 runs 15 residues. CDR3 protein: CASSLTSGGYYGYTF. The CDR3 region has the DNA TGTGCCAGCAGCTTAACGTCAGGGGGGTACTATGGCTACACCTTC.

Comment on this clone: This CDR3 is also generated by other DNA sequences in the sample. CDR3 residues: CASSMGGWETQYF. The CDR3 DNA reads as TGTGCCAGCAGCATGGGGGGTTGGGAGACCCAGTACTTC. V and J are TRBV7-3 and TRBJ2-5; possible D gene TRBD2, 6 bases. V was pared by 5 bases and J by 5 bases, with 12 bases between. The CDR3 has 13 residues. Germline CDR1 is SGHTA and CDR2 is FQGTGA.

In this sample, this clone turned up once. The chain joins TRBV5-8 to TRBJ1-5; 7 positions match TRBD1. The CDR3 is made up of 16 amino acids. The V gene end was trimmed by 1 base and the J gene end by 1 base; junction bases not matched to a gene: 5. The germline CDR1 and CDR2 sequences are SGHTS and YDEGEE. CDR3 in DNA: TGTGCCAGCAGCTTGAGAACAGGGGCGAGCAATCAGCCCCAGCATTTT. It is translated as CASSLRTGASNQPQHF.

The rearrangement links TRBV25-1 to TRBJ2-7, with D possibly matching TRBD1 (5 bases). Germline V lookup: CDR1 MGHDK, CDR2 SYGVNS. The CDR3 spans 16 residues. V was pared by 2 bases and J by 2 bases, with 16 bases between. The CDR3 DNA sequence: TGTGCCAGCAGTGAAGGGGCCCGGACCCGACCCTACGAGCAGTACTTC. Encoded protein: CASSEGARTRPYEQYF.

Points on this clone: In the same sample, other DNA sequences code for this CDR3. The chain recombines TRBV6-6 with TRBJ2-5; D is perhaps TRBD2 (7 bases). V shed 6 bases and J shed 1 base, with 12 bases lying between them. The CDR3 length is 14 residues. Germline V gives CDR1 MNHNY, CDR2 SVGAGI (reference sequence). CDR3 amino acids: CASSPGGPQETQYF. In DNA, the CDR3 is TGTGCCAGCAGCCCCGGGGGGCCCCAAGAGACCCAGTACTTC.

This chain joins TRBV3-1 (or the pseudogene TRBV3-2) and TRBJ2-3; D possibly corresponds to TRBD2 (6 bases). From germline, CDR1 is LGHDT and CDR2 YNNKEL (reference sequence). V was pared by 1 base and J by 4 bases, with 12 bases between. CDR3 length: 15 residues. CDR3 bases: TGTGCCAGCAGCCAAGTGGGAGGTAGCGCAGATACGCAGTATTTT. It encodes CASSQVGGSADTQYF.

The chain is built from TRBV2 and TRBJ2-1; TRBD2 agrees at 11 bases. The CDR3 spans 14 residues. Germline assignment: CDR1 SNHLY and CDR2 FYNNEI. The junction had 6 bases not matched to a gene; V was cut back by 10 bases and J by 4 bases. CDR3 bases: TGTGCCATTCCACTAGCGGGGGTTTACAATGAGCAGTTCTTC. It encodes CAIPLAGVYNEQFF.

The rearrangement joins TRBV5-1 to TRBJ1-1; the D gene is possibly TRBD1 (6 bases). CDR1 and CDR2 (germline): SGHRS, YFSETQ. V was trimmed by 0 bases and J by 4 bases, leaving 13 bases between them. The CDR3 consists of 15 residues. Here the CDR3 reads CASSLVWGLSTEAFF. Written as DNA, the CDR3 is TGCGCCAGCAGCTTGGTTTGGGGGCTTAGCACTGAAGCTTTCTTT.

This chain links TRBV21-1 with TRBJ2-2; the D call in the table, TRBD2, was not verified against the DNA. TRBV21-1 is assigned pseudogene status. This CDR3 spans 14 amino acids. The CDR3 DNA follows: TGTGCCAGCAGCAAATCTAAGAACACCGGGGAGCTGTTTTTT. Amino acids: CASSKSKNTGELFF.

J is TRBJ1-5 and V is TRBV4-2, with 7 bases lining up with TRBD1. This CDR3 is built from 15 residues. V dropped 2 bases and J dropped 9; count of bases not matched to a gene: 10. Germline V CDR1 and CDR2: LGHNA, YNFKEQ. CDR3 nucleotide sequence: TGTGCCAGCAGCCAATACCGGGACAGTCAATCGCCCCAGCATTTT. Protein: CASSQYRDSQSPQHF.

This clone showed up just a few times. This rearrangement joins TRBV2 to TRBJ1-2, with TRBD1 matching over 9 bases. Germline V gives CDR1 SNHLY, CDR2 FYNNEI. V was clipped by 7 bases and J by 6 bases; unmatched bases: 6. This CDR3 comprises 13 residues. The DNA for the CDR3 is TGTGCCAGCAAACTCCGGGACAGGGATGGCTACACCTTC. Amino acids: CASKLRDRDGYTF.

The chain combines TRBV6-6 with TRBJ2-2, with 11 bases identical to TRBD2. The CDR3 runs to 15 residues. The V segment lost 4 bases and the J segment 6 bases; nucleotides outside the gene matches: 4. Germline-derived CDR1 and CDR2 are MNHNY and SVGAGI (reference sequence). DNA for the CDR3: TGTGCCAGCAGTTCGACTAGCGGGGTCGCCGGGGAGCTGTTTTTT. It is translated as CASSSTSGVAGELFF.

The rearrangement uses TRBV7-9 and TRBJ1-5; 8 bases map to TRBD1. CDR1 and CDR2 (germline): SEHNR, FQNEAQ (reference sequence). V dropped 5 bases and J dropped 4; count of bases not matched to a gene: 7. This CDR3 comprises 15 residues. CDR3 nucleotide sequence: TGTGCCAGCAGCCCAGGGACAGGAGGAAATCAGCCCCAGCATTTT. This encodes CASSPGTGGNQPQHF.

This clone was seen only a few times. The chain joins TRBV5-6 to TRBJ2-5; D ambiguous. Germline V gene lookup returns CDR1 SGHDT and CDR2 YYEEEE. The CDR3 runs 15 residues. Deletions cut 0 bases from V and 4 bases from J, with 13 bases between. The DNA for the CDR3 is TGTGCCAGCAGCTTGGCATTTCGCGGTAGAGAGACCCAGTACTTC. Translation: CASSLAFRGRETQYF. Drawing the rest from reference TRBV5-6 and TRBJ2-5, the complete variable domain is DAGVTQSPTHLIKTRGQQVTLRCSPKSGHDTVSWYQQALGQGPQFIFQYYEEEERQRGNFPDRFSGHQFPNYSSELNVNALLLGDSALYLCASSLAFRGRETQYFGPGTRLLVL.

V and J are TRBV2 and TRBJ2-7, with a tentative D call TRBD2 (5 bases). Trimming removed 1 base at V and 0 bases at J, with 10 bases between. The germline gives CDR1 SNHLY, CDR2 FYNNEI. This CDR3 region has 15 residues. CDR3 DNA sequence: TGTGCCAGCAGTGAAGAACGGAGGCACTCCTACGAGCAGTACTTC. This encodes CASSEERRHSYEQYF.

The V and J genes are TRBV4-1 and TRBJ2-1; the match to TRBD2 covers 9 bases. Trimming at V came to 0 bases and at J to 8 bases, leaving 8 bases not matched to a gene. CDR1 is MGHRA and CDR2 is YSYEKL in the germline V gene. The CDR3 sequence is 16 residues long. DNA of the CDR3: TGCGCCAGCAGCCAAGAAATCGCGGGAGGGCCCCATGAGCAGTTCTTC. The encoded protein is CASSQEIAGGPHEQFF.

This rearrangement joins TRBV5-4 to TRBJ1-2; D perhaps matches TRBD1 (6 bases). Germline-derived CDR1 and CDR2 are SGHNT and YYREEE (reference sequence). The CDR3 covers 13 residues. V was trimmed by 1 base and J by 6 bases, leaving 10 bases between them. In nucleotides, the CDR3 is TGTGCCAGCAGCTTGCGACAGGCGCATGGCTACACCTTC. It specifies CASSLRQAHGYTF.

CDR3 residues: CASSVDPGKGGNTIYF. In DNA form, the CDR3 reads TGTGCCAGCAGCGTAGATCCAGGGAAGGGGGGAAACACCATATATTTT. The V call is TRBV9, the J call TRBJ1-3; maybe TRBD1 (5 bases). Trimming shortened V by 0 bases and J by 4 bases, and 14 bases separated the two germline ends. There are 16 residues in the CDR3. In germline, CDR1 is SGDLS, CDR2 YYNGEE.